The source of this T cell receptor (beta chain) is a study of blood T cells in healthy people across ages. Study-wide findings and caveats: TCR beta diversity was tightly associated with the proportion of naive T cells.

A remark on this clonotype: The antigen remains undetermined.

Trimming pared 5 bases from V and 8 bases from J, leaving 21 bases between. Germline lookup yields CDR1 DFQATT and CDR2 SNEGSKA (reference sequence). The CDR3 contains 14 residues. The second PCR ran about 6 to 11 cycles with a sample-barcoded 5' primer and J-beta primers. TCRdb processed the 5' RACE reads anew with MiXCR; each CDR3 protein has one entry. Among around 1,000,000 distinct CDR3 sequences listed, approximately 25% were seen once. Another study also made use of these data, one on T cells of mothers and their children. That study reports: Donation involved a few healthy Caucasian mothers and the six children that they had. A primer called M1S, used in the second PCR, added sample barcodes and 2-4 random nucleotides. Normalized overlap was always slightly, never significantly, higher in related than unrelated mother-child pairs.

The sequenced sample was blood. The J gene is TRBJ1-1, the V gene TRBV20-1; maybe TRBD1 (6 bases). This clonotype originated in a girl aged 2 to 9 in good health. The CDR3 sequence is CSAGITEGGSEAFF. In nucleotides, the CDR3 is TGCAGTGCTGGGATCACCGAGGGGGGAAGCGAAGCTTTCTTT.